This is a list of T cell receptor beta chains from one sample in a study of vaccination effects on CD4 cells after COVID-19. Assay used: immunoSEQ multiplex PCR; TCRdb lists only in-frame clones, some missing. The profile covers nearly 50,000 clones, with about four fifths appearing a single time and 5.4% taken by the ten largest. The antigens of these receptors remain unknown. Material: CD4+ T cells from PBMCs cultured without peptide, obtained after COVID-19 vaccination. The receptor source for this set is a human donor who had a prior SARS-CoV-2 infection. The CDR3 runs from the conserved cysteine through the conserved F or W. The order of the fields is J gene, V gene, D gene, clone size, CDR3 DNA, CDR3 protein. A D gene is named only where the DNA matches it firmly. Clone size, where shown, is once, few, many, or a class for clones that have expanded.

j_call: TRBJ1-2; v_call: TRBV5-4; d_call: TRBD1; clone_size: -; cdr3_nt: TGTGCCAGCAGCTTTAGGACAGGGAGTTTTCACTATGGCTACACCTTC; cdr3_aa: CASSFRTGSFHYGYTF
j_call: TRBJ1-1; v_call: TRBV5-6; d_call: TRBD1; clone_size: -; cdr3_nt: TGTGCCAGCAGCCGGGACAGGGGGTATGTGATGAGCACTGAAGCTTTCTTT; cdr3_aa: CASSRDRGYVMSTEAFF
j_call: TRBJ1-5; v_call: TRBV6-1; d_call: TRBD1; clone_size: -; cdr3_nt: TGTGCCAGCAGTGCCCCGCGGGACAGGGTGCCCAATCAGCCCCAGCATTTT; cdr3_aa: CASSAPRDRVPNQPQHF
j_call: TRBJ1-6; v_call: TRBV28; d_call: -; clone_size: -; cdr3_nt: TGTGCCAGCCGCGAAGGGGGGGCCAGCTGGAAAACCCTCCACTTT; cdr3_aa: CASREGGASWKTLHF
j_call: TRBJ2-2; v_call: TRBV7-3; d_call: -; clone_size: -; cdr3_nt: TGTGCCAGCAGCAAATTAAACGGGGAGCTGTTTTTT; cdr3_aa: CASSKLNGELFF
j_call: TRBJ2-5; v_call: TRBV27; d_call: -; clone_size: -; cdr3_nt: TGTGCCAGCAGTTCCTCGCGGGAGACCCAGTACTTC; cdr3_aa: CASSSSRETQYF
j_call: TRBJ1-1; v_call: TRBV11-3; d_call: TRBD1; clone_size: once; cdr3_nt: TGTGCCAGCAGCCCTCCCTCCAGGGGGCAAACTGAAGCTTTCTTT; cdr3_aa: CASSPPSRGQTEAFF
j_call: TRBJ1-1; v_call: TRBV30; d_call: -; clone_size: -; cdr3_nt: TGTGCCTGGAGTGTACACATGTACACTGAAGCTTTCTTT; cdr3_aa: CAWSVHMYTEAFF
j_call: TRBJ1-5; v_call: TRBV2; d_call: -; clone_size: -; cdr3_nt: TGTGCCAGCAGTCCCCGGTGGGGTAGCAATCAGCCCCAGCATTTT; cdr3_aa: CASSPRWGSNQPQHF
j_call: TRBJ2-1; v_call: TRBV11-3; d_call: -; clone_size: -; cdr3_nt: TGTGCCAGCAGCGTTCGGAGCTCCTACAATGAGCAGTTCTTC; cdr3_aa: CASSVRSSYNEQFF
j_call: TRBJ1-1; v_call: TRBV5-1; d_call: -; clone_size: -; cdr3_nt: TGCGCCAGCAGCTTCGTTTCGACAGTGAACACTGAAGCTTTCTTT; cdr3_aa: CASSFVSTVNTEAFF
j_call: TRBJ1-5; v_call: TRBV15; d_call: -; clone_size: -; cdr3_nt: TGTGCCACCGCAGCGATCAGGAATCAGCCCCAGCATTTT; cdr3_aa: CATAAIRNQPQHF
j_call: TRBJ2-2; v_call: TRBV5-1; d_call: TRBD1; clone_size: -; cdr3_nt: TGCGCCAGCAGCTCGGGACAGGCCAACACCGGGGAGCTGTTTTTT; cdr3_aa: CASSSGQANTGELFF
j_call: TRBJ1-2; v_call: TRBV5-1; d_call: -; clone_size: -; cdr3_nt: TGCGCCAGCAGACGAGCCGTTGCTACCCCCTCTGGCTACACCTTC; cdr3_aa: CASRRAVATPSGYTF
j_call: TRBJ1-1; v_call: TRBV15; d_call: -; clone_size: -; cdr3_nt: TGTGCCACCAGCAGAGATATGGGAAGGGAAGCTTTCTTT; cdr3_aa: CATSRDMGREAFF
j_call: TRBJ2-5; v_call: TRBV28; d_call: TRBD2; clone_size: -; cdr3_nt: TGTGCCAGCAGCCCGAGCGGGAGATACCAAGAGACCCAGTACTTC; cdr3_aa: CASSPSGRYQETQYF
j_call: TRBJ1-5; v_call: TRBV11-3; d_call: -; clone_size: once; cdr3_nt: TGTGCCAGCAGCGATGGGGCTCGTCAGCCCCAGCATTTT; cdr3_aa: CASSDGARQPQHF
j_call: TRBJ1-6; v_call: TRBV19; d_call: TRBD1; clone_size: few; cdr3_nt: TGTGCCAGTACCTCGACAGGGGGGGGATCACCCCTCCACTTT; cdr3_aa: CASTSTGGGSPLHF
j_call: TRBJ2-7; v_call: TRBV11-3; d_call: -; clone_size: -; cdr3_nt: TGTGCCAGCAGCTTAGACCGGCTCGTGGGTGGCGAGCAGTACTTC; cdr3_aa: CASSLDRLVGGEQYF
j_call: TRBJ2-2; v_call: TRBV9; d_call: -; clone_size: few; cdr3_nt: TGTGCCAGCAGCGTAGAATCTGCGTTTTTT; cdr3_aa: CASSVESAFF
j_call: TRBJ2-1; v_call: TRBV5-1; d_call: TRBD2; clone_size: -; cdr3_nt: TGCGCCAGCAGCTTGGAATCGGGACTAGCTGGCAATGAGCAGTTCTTC; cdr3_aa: CASSLESGLAGNEQFF
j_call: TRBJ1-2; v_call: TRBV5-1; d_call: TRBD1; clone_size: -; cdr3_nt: TGCGCCAGCAGCTTGGCTTTCGGGACAGGGTCGTGGGATGGCTACACCTTC; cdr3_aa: CASSLAFGTGSWDGYTF
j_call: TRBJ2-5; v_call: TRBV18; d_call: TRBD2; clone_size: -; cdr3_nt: TGTGCCAGCTCACCACCGGGGACCCCGCCGGGACTAGCGGGTGCGAAGGGCCAGTACTTC; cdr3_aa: CASSPPGTPPGLAGAKGQYF
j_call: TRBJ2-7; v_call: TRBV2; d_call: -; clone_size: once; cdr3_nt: TGTGCCAGCAGTGCCGGGTGGGGCCCCCTACCCTACGAGCAGTACTTC; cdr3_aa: CASSAGWGPLPYEQYF
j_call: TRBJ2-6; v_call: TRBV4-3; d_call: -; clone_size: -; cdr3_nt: TGCGCCAGCAGCCAAGATATAGGAAACTCTGGGGCCAACGTCCTGACTTTC; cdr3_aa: CASSQDIGNSGANVLTF
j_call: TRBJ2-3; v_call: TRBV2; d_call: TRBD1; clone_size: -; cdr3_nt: TGTGCCAGCAGTGAGCTCGGACAGGGGGCAGCCGATACGCAGTATTTT; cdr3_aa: CASSELGQGAADTQYF
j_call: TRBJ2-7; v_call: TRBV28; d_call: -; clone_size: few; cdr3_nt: TGTGCCAGCAGTACACCCCCTGGGGGGCTATACGAGCAGTACTTC; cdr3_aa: CASSTPPGGLYEQYF
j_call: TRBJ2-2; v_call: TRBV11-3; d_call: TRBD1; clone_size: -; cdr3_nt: TGTGCCAGCAGCCCAGACAGGGGTACCGGGGAGCTGTTTTTT; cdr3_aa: CASSPDRGTGELFF
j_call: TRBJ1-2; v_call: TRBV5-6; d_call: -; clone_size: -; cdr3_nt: TGTGCCAGCAGCTTGCTGGAGGCGGGGAACTATGGCTACACCTTC; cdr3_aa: CASSLLEAGNYGYTF
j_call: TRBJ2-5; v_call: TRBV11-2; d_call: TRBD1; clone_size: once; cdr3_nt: TGTGCCAGCAGCTTAGGGGCGACAGGGATTGAGACCCAGTACTTC; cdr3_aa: CASSLGATGIETQYF
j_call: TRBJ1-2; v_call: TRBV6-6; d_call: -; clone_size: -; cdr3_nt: TGTGCCAGCAGTTACCTCCAGGGGAGGGGTGGCTACACCTTC; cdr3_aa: CASSYLQGRGGYTF
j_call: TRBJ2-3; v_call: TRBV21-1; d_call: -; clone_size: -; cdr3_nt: TGTGCCAGCAGCAACGTGCAGGGGGGGACAGATACGCAGTATTTT; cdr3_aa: CASSNVQGGTDTQYF
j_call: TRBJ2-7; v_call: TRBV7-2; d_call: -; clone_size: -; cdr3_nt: TGTGCCAGCAGCACCGGGACCGGGACGGGGCTTCATTACGAGCAGTACTTC; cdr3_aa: CASSTGTGTGLHYEQYF
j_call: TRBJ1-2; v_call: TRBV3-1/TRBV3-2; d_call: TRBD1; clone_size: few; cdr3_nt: TGTGCCAGCAGCCGCCTTACAGGGGGCTATGGCTACACCTTC; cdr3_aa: CASSRLTGGYGYTF
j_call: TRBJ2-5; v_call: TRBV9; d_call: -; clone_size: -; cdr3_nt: TGTGCCAGCAGTAGGGGGTACCAAGAGACCCAGTACTTC; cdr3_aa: CASSRGYQETQYF
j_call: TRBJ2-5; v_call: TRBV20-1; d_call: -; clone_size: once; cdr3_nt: TGCAGTGCTAGTAGGGATGGTCGGGAAGAGACCCAGTACTTC; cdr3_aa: CSASRDGREETQYF
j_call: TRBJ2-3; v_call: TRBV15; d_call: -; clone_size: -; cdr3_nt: TGTGCCACCAGCAGAGATTACGGGGGCGGTGTAGATACGCAGTATTTT; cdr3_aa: CATSRDYGGGVDTQYF
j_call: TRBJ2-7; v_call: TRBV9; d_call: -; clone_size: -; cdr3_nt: TGTGCCAGCAGTGAAGGTAGGGGCTCCTACGAGCAGTACTTC; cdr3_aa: CASSEGRGSYEQYF
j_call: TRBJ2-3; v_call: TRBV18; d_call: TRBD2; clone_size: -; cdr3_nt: TGTGCCAGCTCACCAGTTCGCGGGGGAGCAGATACGCAGTATTTT; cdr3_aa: CASSPVRGGADTQYF
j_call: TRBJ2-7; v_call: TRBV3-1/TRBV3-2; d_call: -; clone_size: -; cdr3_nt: TGTGCCAGCAGCCAAGATTACGAGCAGTACTTC; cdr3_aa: CASSQDYEQYF
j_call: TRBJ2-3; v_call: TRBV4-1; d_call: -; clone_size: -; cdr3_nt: TGCGCCAGCAGCCAGTCCGGGACTTTCCCAGATACGCAGTATTTT; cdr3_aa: CASSQSGTFPDTQYF
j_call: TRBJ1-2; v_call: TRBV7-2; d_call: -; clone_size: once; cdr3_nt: TGTGCCAGCAGCTTCGGGACACTGTATGGCTACACCTTC; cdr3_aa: CASSFGTLYGYTF
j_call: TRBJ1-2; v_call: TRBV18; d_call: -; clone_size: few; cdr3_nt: TGTGCCAGCTCACCACTTGACGGGACCTACACCTTC; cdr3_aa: CASSPLDGTYTF
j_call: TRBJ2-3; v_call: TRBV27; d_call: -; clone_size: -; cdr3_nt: TGTGCCAGCAGTTCCGGGTCTCTGGTTCTAGATACGCAGTATTTT; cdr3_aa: CASSSGSLVLDTQYF
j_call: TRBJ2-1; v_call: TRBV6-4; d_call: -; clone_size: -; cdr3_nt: TGTGCCAGCAGTGACGTGGAGGGAGTGAAGCAGTTCTTC; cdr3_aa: CASSDVEGVKQFF
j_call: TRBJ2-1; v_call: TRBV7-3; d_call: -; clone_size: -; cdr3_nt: TGTGCCAGCAGCTTATCCAGCGGGTCCTACAATGAGCAGTTCTTC; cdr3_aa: CASSLSSGSYNEQFF
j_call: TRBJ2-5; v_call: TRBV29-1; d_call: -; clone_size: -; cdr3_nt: TGCAGCGTCCAAAAGGGGTTGGGTGAGACCCAGTACTTC; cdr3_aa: CSVQKGLGETQYF
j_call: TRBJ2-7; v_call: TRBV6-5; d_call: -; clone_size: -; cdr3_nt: TGTGCCAGCACCGACGGAAGGGAAGCCTACGAGCAGTACTTC; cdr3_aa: CASTDGREAYEQYF
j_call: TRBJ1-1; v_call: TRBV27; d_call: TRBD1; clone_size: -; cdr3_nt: TGTGCCAGCAGAAAACAGGGGTATACTGAAGCTTTCTTT; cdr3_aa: CASRKQGYTEAFF
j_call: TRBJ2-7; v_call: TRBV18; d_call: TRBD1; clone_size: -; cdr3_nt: TGTGCCAGCTCACCACCGGGACAGATGATGTACGAGCAGTACTTC; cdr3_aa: CASSPPGQMMYEQYF
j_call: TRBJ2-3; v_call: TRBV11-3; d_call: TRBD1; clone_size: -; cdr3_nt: TGTGCCAGCAGCCCAGGGGGCCGGGGGGATACGCAGTATTTT; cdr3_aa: CASSPGGRGDTQYF
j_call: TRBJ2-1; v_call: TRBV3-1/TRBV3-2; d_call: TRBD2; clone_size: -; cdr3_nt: TGTGCCAGCAGCCAAGGAGCGGGAGGGCACAATGAGCAGTTCTTC; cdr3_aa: CASSQGAGGHNEQFF
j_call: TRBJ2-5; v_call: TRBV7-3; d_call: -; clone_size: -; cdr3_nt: TGTGCCAGCAGCCCCACAGGGCTGCAAGAGACCCAGTACTTC; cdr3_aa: CASSPTGLQETQYF
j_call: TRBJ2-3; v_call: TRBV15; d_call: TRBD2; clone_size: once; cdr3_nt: TGTGCCACCAGCAGAGATCTTGCCGGGAGGGCTAGCACAGATACGCAGTATTTT; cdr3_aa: CATSRDLAGRASTDTQYF
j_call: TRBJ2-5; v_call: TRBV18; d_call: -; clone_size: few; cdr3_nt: TGTGCCAGCTCACCCCCCGGGGGCGAAGAGACCCAGTACTTC; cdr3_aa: CASSPPGGEETQYF
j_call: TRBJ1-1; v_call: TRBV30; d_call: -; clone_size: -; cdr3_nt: TGTGCCTGGAGTGTCAACACTGAAGCTTTCTTT; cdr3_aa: CAWSVNTEAFF
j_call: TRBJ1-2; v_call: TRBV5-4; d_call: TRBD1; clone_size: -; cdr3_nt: TGTGCCAGCAGCGTCAGGGGGACAGACCATGGCTACACCTTC; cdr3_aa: CASSVRGTDHGYTF
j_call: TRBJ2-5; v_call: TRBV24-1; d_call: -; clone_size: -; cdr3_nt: TGTGCCACCAGTGATCCACAGGACCCACAAGAGACCCAGTACTTC; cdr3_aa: CATSDPQDPQETQYF
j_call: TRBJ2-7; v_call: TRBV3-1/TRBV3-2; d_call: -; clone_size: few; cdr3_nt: TGTGCCAGCAGCAACCCCGACGCCGAGCAGTACTTC; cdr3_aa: CASSNPDAEQYF
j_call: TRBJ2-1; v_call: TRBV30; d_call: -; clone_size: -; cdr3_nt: TGTGCCTGGAAGGAGAGCTCCTACAATGAGCAGTTCTTC; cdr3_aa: CAWKESSYNEQFF